The source of this TCR beta chain is a study of OX40 agonist ivuxolimab in advanced cancers. Study summary: Clinicians treated patients with ivuxolimab, an agonistic anti-OX40 (CD134) antibody. Earlier treatment with anti-PD-1, anti-PD-L1 or anti-CTLA-4 was permitted, and about 40% had received some.

Libraries were prepared by immunoSEQ multiplex PCR; TCRdb keeps only in-frame clonotypes and omits some of them. The data contain some 59,000 clones, 70% to 85% of them singletons. With respect to this clone: Its target is unknown.

Study outcomes and limitations: A proportion of nonresponders additionally exhibited low normalized T-cell clonal expansion. Clones of CD4+ and CD8+ blood T cells grew by week 6 at doses of 0.1 to 3.0 mg/kg.

Germline V gives CDR1 MNHEY, CDR2 SVGAGI. The CDR3 extends over 11 amino acids. Between the trimmed V and J ends, which lost 7 bases and 7 bases, there was a span of 10 bases. This clonotype originated in an adult with an advanced solid tumor such as melanoma, head and neck, liver or kidney cancer. The chain couples TRBV6-5 to TRBJ1-2; the D gene is possibly TRBD1 (5 bases). This specimen was CD4+ or CD8+ T cells sorted from blood, taken in a trial of the OX40 agonist ivuxolimab. The CDR3 loop reads CASTDRVGYTF. For the CDR3, the DNA is TGTGCCAGCACCGACAGAGTTGGCTACACCTTC.